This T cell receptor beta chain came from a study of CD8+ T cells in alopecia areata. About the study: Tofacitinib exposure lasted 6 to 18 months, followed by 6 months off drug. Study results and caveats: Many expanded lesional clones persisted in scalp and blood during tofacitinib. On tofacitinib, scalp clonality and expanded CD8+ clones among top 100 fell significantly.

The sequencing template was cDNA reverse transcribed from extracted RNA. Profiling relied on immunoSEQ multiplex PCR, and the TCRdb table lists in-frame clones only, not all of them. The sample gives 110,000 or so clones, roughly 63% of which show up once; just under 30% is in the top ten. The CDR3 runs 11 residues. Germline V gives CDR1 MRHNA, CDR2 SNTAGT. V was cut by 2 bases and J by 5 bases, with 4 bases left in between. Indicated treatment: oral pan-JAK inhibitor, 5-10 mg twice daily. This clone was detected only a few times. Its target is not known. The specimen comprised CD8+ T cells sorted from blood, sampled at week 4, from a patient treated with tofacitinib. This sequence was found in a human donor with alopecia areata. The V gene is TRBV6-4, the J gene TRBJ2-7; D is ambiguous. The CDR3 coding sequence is TGTGCCAGCAGTGACGACCACGAGCAGTACTTC. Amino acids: CASSDDHEQYF.